Below, 23 T cell receptor beta chains from the same sample are listed, as sequenced in a study of cytomegalovirus exposure and HLA in healthy donors. Data came from immunoSEQ multiplex PCR; TCRdb stores just in-frame clones and leaves some out. The sample lists fewer than 200,000 clones; around 92% were seen once. The sequenced sample was PBMCs. All receptors derive from a man aged 18-30 years in good health and CMV-seropositive.

The genes are TRBV2 and TRBJ1-4, with D unresolved. From germline, CDR1 is SNHLY and CDR2 FYNNEI. The V end was cut by 2 bases, the J end by 6 bases, with 10 bases between. This CDR3 comprises 14 residues. The CDR3 sequence: CASSEHGDYEKLFF. Here the CDR3 DNA reads TGTGCCAGCAGTGAACACGGTGATTATGAAAAACTGTTTTTT.

The V gene is TRBV7-9, the J gene TRBJ1-1, with D possibly matching TRBD1 (6 bases). V lost 0 bases, J lost 1 base, and 9 bases lay in between. CDR3 length: 15 amino acids. Germline CDR1 reads SEHNR; CDR2 reads FQNEAQ (reference sequence). The CDR3 DNA is TGTGCCAGCAGCTTAGCAGGGGGGGGGAACACTGAAGCTTTCTTT. Residues: CASSLAGGGNTEAFF.

This clone turned up a few times. The chain joins TRBV7-9 to TRBJ2-7; maybe TRBD2 (5 bases). The CDR3 contains 14 residues. V gave up 3 bases and J gave up 3 bases, with 12 bases separating them. CDR1 is SEHNR and CDR2 is FQNEAQ in the germline V gene (reference sequence). The CDR3 reads CASSFGGGLYEQYF. CDR3 bases: TGTGCCAGCAGCTTTGGTGGAGGTCTCTACGAGCAGTACTTC.

The rearrangement uses TRBV7-9 and TRBJ2-5; 14 bases are a match to TRBD2. Per the germline V gene, CDR1 is SEHNR and CDR2 is FQNEAQ (reference sequence). V lost 5 bases to trimming and J lost 1 base; unmatched junction nucleotides: 6. This CDR3 comprises 17 residues. CDR3 sequence reads: CASSPTTSGRAQETQYF. CDR3 nucleotides: TGTGCCAGCAGCCCCACGACTAGCGGGAGGGCCCAAGAGACCCAGTACTTC.

The gene calls are TRBV11-2 and TRBJ2-5, with TRBD2 matching 7 bases. With V trimmed by 5 bases and J by 5 bases, 5 bases remained unmatched. This CDR3 is built from 13 residues. Germline CDR1 reads SGHAT; CDR2 reads FQNNGV. The CDR3 sequence: CASSPREMETQYF. Here the CDR3 DNA reads TGTGCCAGCAGCCCGCGGGAGATGGAGACCCAGTACTTC.

The chain links TRBV5-6 to TRBJ2-5, with D possibly being TRBD2 (6 bases). The CDR3 length is 15 residues. Germline CDR1 is SGHDT and CDR2 is YYEEEE. Trimming took off 2 bases at V and 5 bases at J, with 16 bases between the two ends. The CDR3 DNA reads as TGTGCCAGCAGCTTAGGCGGGACCCTAGGGGAGACCCAGTACTTC. Translation: CASSLGGTLGETQYF.

The chain has TRBV2 and TRBJ1-3, with 8 bases aligning to TRBD1. The trim removed 4 bases at V and 2 bases at J, leaving 4 bases unmatched. This CDR3 comprises 15 residues. Germline assignment: CDR1 SNHLY and CDR2 FYNNEI. CDR3 nucleotides: TGTGCCAGCAGTGGGGCAGGGGGCGCTGGAAACACCATATATTTT. This sequence encodes CASSGAGGAGNTIYF.

This sequence joins TRBV5-8 and TRBJ2-7; 7 bases agree with TRBD1. J was trimmed by 2 bases and V by 6 bases; bases with no gene match: 8. The CDR3 loop spans 14 amino acids. The V gene's germline CDR1 is SGHTS and CDR2 YDEGEE. The chain's CDR3 is CASTPGQNTYEQYF. The CDR3 nucleotides read TGTGCCAGCACTCCGGGACAGAATACCTACGAGCAGTACTTC.

J is TRBJ2-3 and V is TRBV11-2, with 7 bases fitting TRBD2. Germline V gives CDR1 SGHAT, CDR2 FQNNGV. CDR3 length: 18 amino acids. V dropped 4 bases and J dropped 5; count of bases not matched to a gene: 18. This CDR3 reads CASSSIRGLKIYRDTQYF. The CDR3 DNA reads as TGTGCCAGCAGCTCGATTAGGGGACTAAAGATTTATAGAGATACGCAGTATTTT.

The chain combines TRBV6-5 with TRBJ1-2, with a weak D call TRBD1 (5 bases). This CDR3 has 15 residues. V was shortened by 5 bases and J by 0 bases, with 13 bases between the two germline ends. Germline V lookup: CDR1 MNHEY, CDR2 SVGAGI. DNA for the CDR3: TGTGCCAGCAGTATAGACAGATCGTCTAACTATGGCTACACCTTC. This codes for CASSIDRSSNYGYTF.

This sequence joins TRBV9 and TRBJ2-1; 8 positions agree with TRBD2. J gave up 1 base and V 3 bases, and 21 bases lay outside the gene matches. The CDR3 has 21 amino acids. From germline, CDR1 is SGDLS and CDR2 YYNGEE. Here the CDR3 DNA reads TGTGCCAGCAGCGCCACTTCGGGGGGGGCGGTACCCCACGGTTCCTACAATGAGCAGTTCTTC. Protein: CASSATSGGAVPHGSYNEQFF.

J is TRBJ2-1 and V is TRBV25-1; possible D gene TRBD2, 6 bases. The CDR3 consists of 14 residues. V was trimmed by 3 bases and J by 6 bases, leaving 12 bases between them. Germline loops: CDR1 MGHDK, CDR2 SYGVNS. CDR3 bases: TGTGCCAGCAGTGATACTAGCATAGGCAATGAGCAGTTCTTC. Protein sequence: CASSDTSIGNEQFF.

This chain joins TRBV5-4 and TRBJ2-3; the match to TRBD2 covers 8 bases. Germline lookup yields CDR1 SGHNT and CDR2 YYREEE (reference sequence). The CDR3 has 15 amino acids. V was clipped by 3 bases and J by 4 bases; unmatched bases: 7. The CDR3 DNA follows: TGTGCCAGCAGCTGGAGCGGGAGTGGGGCAGATACGCAGTATTTT. It yields the protein CASSWSGSGADTQYF.

The chain uses TRBV18 and TRBJ1-4; 7 nucleotides align to TRBD1. The V gene's germline CDR1 is KGHSH and CDR2 LQKENI. V shed 4 bases, J shed 8 bases, and the junction held 13 bases outside the gene matches. This CDR3 has 16 amino acids. This CDR3 is CASSRTGTVFQEKLFF. The DNA of the CDR3 is TGTGCCAGCTCACGAACTGGGACAGTCTTTCAGGAAAAACTGTTTTTT.

The rearrangement links TRBV29-1 to TRBJ2-7, with 9 bases that match TRBD1. The CDR3 is made up of 14 amino acids. In germline, CDR1 is SQVTM, CDR2 ANQGSEA. J was trimmed by 5 bases and V by 3 bases; bases with no gene match: 8. The CDR3 is CSVDDRGVSDEQYF. CDR3 nucleotide sequence: TGCAGCGTTGATGACAGGGGGGTGTCCGACGAGCAGTACTTC.

The chain combines TRBV7-6 with TRBJ2-3; 7 bases map to TRBD2. Germline assignment: CDR1 SGHVS and CDR2 FNYEAQ. The CDR3 loop spans 16 amino acids. The V segment lost 7 bases and the J segment 2 bases; nucleotides outside the gene matches: 12. CDR3 in DNA: TGTGCCAGCAACCCCAGATCGGGAGGCGCCACAGATACGCAGTATTTT. This encodes CASNPRSGGATDTQYF.

The chain uses TRBV12-5 and TRBJ1-4; no clear D gene. Germline V gives CDR1 LGHNT, CDR2 FRNRAP. The CDR3 is made up of 15 amino acids. V was trimmed by 1 base and J by 0 bases, leaving 6 bases between them. The chain's CDR3 is CASGLGLATNEKLFF. CDR3 nucleotides: TGTGCTAGTGGTTTGGGACTTGCAACTAATGAAAAACTGTTTTTT.

The rearrangement links TRBV11-3 to TRBJ2-7, with TRBD2 matching 13 bases. Germline CDR1 SGHNT, CDR2 YENEEA. This CDR3 region has 14 residues. Germline trimming cut 4 bases from V and 6 bases from J; bases unmatched to any gene: 3. The CDR3 DNA reads as TGTGCCAGCAGCTCAAGACTAGCGGGAGGCGAGCAGTACTTC. This translates into CASSSRLAGGEQYF.

V is TRBV7-7 and J is TRBJ2-6; 8 nucleotides agree with TRBD1. The length of the CDR3 is 14 residues. From germline, CDR1 is SSHAT and CDR2 FNYEAQ (reference sequence). The DNA of the CDR3 is TGTGCTACCCGGGACAGGACCGGGGCCAACGTCCTGACTTTC. Its protein is CATRDRTGANVLTF.

The V and J genes are TRBV11-3 and TRBJ2-1; 7 nucleotides match TRBD2. The V and J ends lost 4 bases and 0 bases, in that order; junction bases with no gene match: 3. This CDR3 is built from 15 residues. Germline values: CDR1 SGHNT, CDR2 YENEEA. The CDR3 bases are TGTGCCAGCAGCTCTAGCGGTAGCTCCTACAATGAGCAGTTCTTC. Translation: CASSSSGSSYNEQFF.

This clone was seen more than once but under ten times. The CDR3 region is CACRQGWTEAFF. The CDR3 DNA reads as TGTGCCTGTAGACAGGGCTGGACTGAAGCTTTCTTT. The chain has TRBV30 and TRBJ1-1; 7 bases line up with TRBD1. Germline V gene data show CDR1 as GTSNPN and CDR2 as SVGIG (reference sequence). The CDR3 spans 12 residues. V lost 6 bases and J lost 5; bases outside the gene matches: 6.

V usage is TRBV11-3 and J usage is TRBJ1-1; a weak D match, TRBD1 (6 bases). Germline CDR1 and CDR2: SGHNT and YENEEA. V was shortened by 5 bases and J by 5 bases, with 15 bases between the two germline ends. The CDR3 runs to 14 residues. The CDR3: CASSRTGIGTEAFF. The CDR3 DNA follows: TGTGCCAGCAGCCGAACAGGGATCGGGACTGAAGCTTTCTTT. Looking up the rest from reference TRBV11-3 and TRBJ1-1 gives the full variable domain: EAGVVQSPRYKIIEKKQPVAFWCNPISGHNTLYWYLQNLGQGPELLIRYENEEAVDDSQLPKDRFSAERLKGVDSTLKIQPAELGDSAVYLCASSRTGIGTEAFFGQGTRLTVV.

The chain carries TRBV2 and TRBJ2-3, with 7 bases lining up with TRBD2. V gave up 7 bases and J gave up 0 bases; unmatched junction bases: 7. Germline CDR1 and CDR2: SNHLY and FYNNEI. The length of the CDR3 is 15 residues. The CDR3 is CASILGLGSTDTQYF. The CDR3 nucleotides read TGTGCCAGCATTTTAGGACTAGGGAGCACAGATACGCAGTATTTT.